This TCR beta chain was documented in a study of T cell clonality in common variable immunodeficiency. The table came from immunoSEQ multiplex PCR; TCRdb's copy has only in-frame clones and leaves some out. The sample shows approximately 52,000 clones, none of them appearing just once. The CDR3 has 14 amino acids. J gave up 5 bases and V 9 bases, and 10 bases lay outside the gene matches. The V gene's germline CDR1 is LNHDA and CDR2 SQIVND (reference sequence). This clone was detected many times. Sequencing ends 3 residues short of the CDR3 end; the germline J gene provides the rest. This chain uses TRBV19 with TRBJ1-5, with TRBD1 matching over 7 bases. The sequencing input was peripheral blood mononuclear cells. This TCR was recovered from a person between 18 and 69 years old in good health. The CDR3 bases that were read are TGTGCCAGGGGAGACAGGGCTAATCATCAGCCC. This encodes CARGDRANHQP. The entire CDR3 sequence reads CARGDRANHQPQHF.